These 27 T cell receptor beta chains originate from one sample sequenced in a study of T cells in women clearing cervical HPV infection. Sequenced by immunoSEQ multiplex PCR; TCRdb stores in-frame clones only, minus some. The listing contains about 19,000 clones. The sequencing sample was made of blood buffy coat. All receptors come from a woman between 18 and 69 years old with a cervical HPV16 infection that either progressed to CIN3+ or cleared (not recorded which).

Comments on this clone: The observed sequence ends 3 residues before the CDR3 terminus, with the missing tail filled in from the germline J gene. The chain employs TRBV5-1 and TRBJ1-4; 10 bases are shared with TRBD1. The J segment lost 5 bases and the V segment lost 4 bases, leaving 5 bases of the junction unmatched. Germline CDR1 SGHRS, CDR2 YFSETQ. CDR3 length: 15 amino acids. CDR3 DNA (partial): TGCGCCAGCAGCGATAGGGACAGGGGAAATGAAAAA. It translates to CASSDRDRGNEK. The CDR3 as a whole reads CASSDRDRGNEKLFF.

As to this clone: The read comes to an end 3 residues before the CDR3 does, leaving the germline J gene to fill in the end. This rearrangement joins TRBV20-1 to TRBJ2-2, with no clear D. Germline V CDR1 and CDR2: DFQATT, SNEGSKA (reference sequence). Trimming pared 1 base from V and 7 bases from J, leaving 13 bases between. The CDR3 length is 14 residues. Here the CDR3 reads CSARGAQNYGELFF. Incomplete CDR3 DNA: TGCAGTGCTAGAGGTGCGCAAAACTACGGGGAG.

In regard to this clone: The read finishes 3 residues shy of the CDR3 end, and the germline J gene is used to complete it. The V gene is TRBV18, the J gene TRBJ1-2; 8 bases agree with TRBD1. Germline CDR1 is KGHSH and CDR2 is LQKENI. This CDR3 contains 13 residues. The CDR3 is CASSWTGRDDYTF. The sequenced CDR3 bases are TGTGCCAGCTCCTGGACAGGGCGGGATGAC.

Regarding this clone: The read comes to an end 3 residues before the CDR3 does, leaving the germline J gene to fill in the end. The V and J genes are TRBV6-1 and TRBJ1-1, with D possibly being TRBD1 (5 bases). CDR1 is MNHNS and CDR2 is SASEGT in the germline V gene. The CDR3 consists of 13 residues. V lost 2 bases and J 3 bases, leaving 7 bases between the germline ends. The CDR3 here is CASSESGDTEAFF. The sequenced CDR3 bases are TGTGCCAGCAGTGAATCGGGGGACACTGAA.

With respect to this clone: Coverage ceases 3 residues before the CDR3 finishes, and the germline J gene fills in the end. V and J are TRBV6-1 and TRBJ1-1; 8 bases map to TRBD1. The ends lost 0 bases at V and 5 bases at J; junction bases unmatched: 11. CDR3 length: 17 residues. Per the germline V gene, CDR1 is MNHNS and CDR2 is SASEGT. The sequenced CDR3 bases are TGTGCCAGCAGTGAAGCGGACGGGACAGGAGGAGGGACTGAA. It codes for CASSEADGTGGGTE. The whole CDR3 reads CASSEADGTGGGTEAFF.

Note on this clone: The CDR3 end lies 3 residues beyond the end of the read and is filled in from the germline J gene. The rearrangement links TRBV18 to TRBJ2-5; D is unclear. The CDR3 is 12 residues long. Germline values: CDR1 KGHSH, CDR2 LQKENI. The V and J ends lost 5 bases and 5 bases respectively, with 9 bases between them. The CDR3 sequence is CASSADQETQYF. CDR3 DNA, as far as it was read: TGTGCCAGCTCAGCCGATCAGGAGACC.

A word on this clone: The read terminates 3 residues before the CDR3 end, so the remaining end is supplied by the germline J gene. J is TRBJ2-2 and V is TRBV7-9; 7 bases agree with TRBD1. Per germline, CDR1 SEHNR and CDR2 FQNEAQ (reference sequence). The CDR3 runs to 15 residues. CDR3: CASSSRDSVIEKLFF. The CDR3 bases that were read are TGTGCCAGCAGCTCTAGGGACAGCGTAATAGAAAAG.

Details on this clone: The sequenced fragment ends 3 residues before the CDR3 boundary, so the rest is inferred from the germline J gene. J is TRBJ2-2 and V is TRBV5-1; D could derive from TRBD1 or TRBD2 (6 bases each). This CDR3 is built from 17 residues. Looked up from germline, CDR1 is SGHRS and CDR2 is YFSETQ. The germline V and J ends were trimmed by 0 bases and 3 bases, with 15 bases remaining between them. CDR3 protein: CASSLGRGGQHTGELFF. The CDR3 bases that were read are TGCGCCAGCAGCTTGGGCAGGGGAGGTCAACACACCGGGGAG.

About this clone: The read finishes 3 residues shy of the CDR3 end, and the germline J gene is used to complete it. The chain carries TRBV18 and TRBJ1-6, with 7 bases fitting TRBD1. Germline V gives CDR1 KGHSH, CDR2 LQKENI. This CDR3 region has 15 residues. The ends lost 5 bases at V and 7 bases at J; junction bases unmatched: 8. The sequenced CDR3 bases are TGTGCCAGCTCAGCGGCGACAGGGAGGAATTCACCC. It encodes CASSAATGRNSP. The whole CDR3 protein reads CASSAATGRNSPLHF.

Note on this clone: One end of the junction fails to match germline, which may point to a read error. The read finishes 3 residues shy of the CDR3 end, and the germline J gene is used to complete it. Other nucleotide sequences in the sample specify the same CDR3. The chain is built from TRBV7-2 and TRBJ1-2, with TRBD1 as a possible D gene (5 bases). CDR1 is SGHTA and CDR2 is FQGNSA in the germline V gene. The CDR3 consists of 13 residues. Incomplete CDR3 DNA: TGTGCCAGCAGCCCTGACAGTAACTATGGG. Translating gives CASSPDSNYG. The CDR3 in full is CASSPDSNYGYTF.

As for this clone: The CDR3 extends 3 residues past the end of the read, so its final part is completed from the germline J gene. V is TRBV5-6 and J is TRBJ2-4; 9 bases align to TRBD1. Per the germline V gene, CDR1 is SGHDT and CDR2 is YYEEEE. The CDR3 extends over 13 amino acids. The V gene end was trimmed by 7 bases and the J gene end by 5 bases; junction bases not matched to a gene: 4. CDR3 loop: CASSGQGQNIQYF. CDR3 DNA (partial): TGTGCCAGCTCCGGACAGGGGCAAAACATT.

In the case of this clone: The read gets to within 3 residues of the CDR3 end, and the germline J gene fills in the rest. The chain is built from TRBV5-1 and TRBJ2-3; TRBD2 matches 7 bases. The junction had 12 bases not matched to a gene; V was cut back by 3 bases and J by 2 bases. Germline assignment: CDR1 SGHRS and CDR2 YFSETQ. This CDR3 is built from 17 residues. CDR3 sequence reads: CASSSAGRGRYTDTQYF. CDR3 DNA, as far as it was read: TGCGCCAGCAGCTCAGCGGGGAGGGGCAGATACACAGATACG.

Note on this clone: Coverage ceases 3 residues before the CDR3 finishes, and the germline J gene fills in the end. The rearrangement joins TRBV5-1 to TRBJ1-4; 7 bases map to TRBD1. Losses at the gene ends were 4 bases for V and 5 bases for J; bases not matched to a gene: 5. CDR1 and CDR2 (germline): SGHRS, YFSETQ. The CDR3 extends over 14 amino acids. The sequenced CDR3 bases are TGCGCCAGCAGCCCCGGGACAGTGAATGAAAAA. Its translation is CASSPGTVNEK. The whole CDR3 sequence reads CASSPGTVNEKLFF.

This clone ranks as medium-sized (0.01 to 0.1%) in terms of frequency. Read sequence stops 3 residues before the CDR3 end, and the germline J gene provides the missing end. The V call is TRBV6-4, the J call TRBJ2-1; 10 bases fit TRBD2. The J segment lost 0 bases and the V segment lost 5 bases, leaving 1 base of the junction unmatched. The CDR3 has 15 amino acids. Germline V lookup: CDR1 MRHNA, CDR2 SNTAGT. The sequenced part of the CDR3 DNA is TGTGCCAGCAGTAGCGGGGGGGGCTCCTACAATGAG. Translated: CASSSGGGSYNE. Given in full, the CDR3 is CASSSGGGSYNEQFF.

As to this clone: The sequence runs out 3 residues before the end of the CDR3; the remainder is reconstructed from the germline J gene. At the DNA level, this CDR3 is encoded by other sequences in the same sample as well. The chain carries TRBV18 and TRBJ2-1; 7 bases line up with TRBD1. This CDR3 is built from 17 residues. Germline assignment: CDR1 KGHSH and CDR2 LQKENI. Losses at the gene ends were 6 bases for V and 3 bases for J; bases not matched to a gene: 14. The CDR3 loop is CASSPPVRDRVYNEQFF. Partial CDR3 DNA: TGTGCCAGCTCCCCCCCGGTGAGGGACAGAGTCTACAATGAG.

Concerning this clone itself: The read ends 3 residues early relative to the CDR3; the germline J gene fills the gap. The rearrangement uses TRBV7-9 and TRBJ2-4, with 7 nucleotides matching TRBD2. Germline loops: CDR1 SEHNR, CDR2 FQNEAQ (reference sequence). The CDR3 is 14 amino acids. The covered CDR3 bases are TGTGCCAGCAGCTTAGGGGAGGGGTTTGAGGGT. Its protein is CASSLGEGFEG. The complete CDR3 sequence is CASSLGEGFEGQYF.

The CDR3 protein is CASSLRGGQGSYNDYTF. The sequenced part of the CDR3 DNA is TGTGCCAGCAGCCTCCGGGGAGGGCAGGGGTCCTACAATGAC. The chain carries TRBV7-8 and TRBJ1-2; perhaps TRBD1 as D (6 bases). The read halts 3 residues ahead of the CDR3 end, with the missing end drawn from the germline J gene. This CDR3 region has 17 residues. Looked up from germline, CDR1 is SGHVS and CDR2 is FQNEAQ.

The chain's CDR3 is CASSQERGANYGYTF. The sequenced CDR3 bases are TGTGCCAGCAGCCAAGAACGAGGGGCTAACTATGGC. The chain links TRBV14 to TRBJ1-2; D perhaps matches TRBD1 (5 bases). The read ends 3 residues early relative to the CDR3; the germline J gene fills the gap. Germline V CDR1 and CDR2: SGHDN, FVKESK. CDR3 size: 15 residues. Trimming took off 0 bases at V and 0 bases at J, with 8 bases between the two ends.

On this clone itself: The read comes to an end 3 residues before the CDR3 does, leaving the germline J gene to fill in the end. The chain employs TRBV5-1 and TRBJ2-4, with TRBD1 matching over 7 bases. Germline values: CDR1 SGHRS, CDR2 YFSETQ. J gave up 2 bases and V 4 bases, and 3 bases lay outside the gene matches. The CDR3 totals 14 residues. CDR3 sequence: CASSTGVSKNIQYF. CDR3 DNA (partial): TGCGCCAGCAGCACAGGGGTATCCAAAAACATT.

Details on this clone: The observed sequence ends 3 residues before the CDR3 terminus, with the missing tail filled in from the germline J gene. The chain is built from TRBV5-6 and TRBJ1-3; D remains unclear. Trimming pared 0 bases from V and 5 bases from J, leaving 6 bases between. The CDR3 covers 13 residues. Germline lookup yields CDR1 SGHDT and CDR2 YYEEEE. The CDR3 protein is CASSLGLRNTIYF. Incomplete CDR3 DNA: TGTGCCAGCAGCTTGGGACTGCGAAACACC.

A remark on this clone: The CDR3 end lies 3 residues beyond the end of the read and is filled in from the germline J gene. The chain is built from TRBV7-3 and TRBJ1-1, with a possible D match to TRBD1 (6 bases). The V gene's germline CDR1 is SGHTA and CDR2 FQGTGA. The CDR3 is 11 amino acids. CDR3 DNA, as far as it was read: TGTGCCAGCAGCTTTGGGACAGAA. Its translation: CASSFGTE. The CDR3 in its entirety is CASSFGTEAFF.

The DNA read from the CDR3 is TGTGCCAGTAGTATCACCGGGACAGTGAATTCACCA. The encoded protein is CASSITGTVNSP. The entire CDR3 protein reads CASSITGTVNSPLFF. This chain uses TRBV19 with TRBJ1-4; 7 nucleotides align to TRBD1. The read ends 3 residues shy of where the CDR3 ends; the end is completed using the germline J gene. Germline CDR1 LNHDA, CDR2 SQIVND (reference sequence). CDR3 length: 15 residues.

As concerns this clone: The CDR3 is cut off 3 residues early in the read; its end comes from the germline J gene. V and J are TRBV11-3 and TRBJ2-5; tentatively, D is TRBD1 (6 bases). Germline CDR1 is SGHNT and CDR2 is YENEEA. Trimming stripped 5 bases from V and 2 bases from J, with 12 bases between. The CDR3 has 14 amino acids. The CDR3 bases that were read are TGTGCCAGCAGCCCTAGGGGGTTACAAGAGACC. It codes for CASSPRGLQET. The full CDR3 is CASSPRGLQETQYF. Full variable domain (outside the CDR3, taken from reference TRBV11-3 and TRBJ2-5): EAGVVQSPRYKIIEKKQPVAFWCNPISGHNTLYWYLQNLGQGPELLIRYENEEAVDDSQLPKDRFSAERLKGVDSTLKIQPAELGDSAVYLCASSPRGLQETQYFGPGTRLLVL.

About this clone: Read data end 3 residues before the CDR3 end; the end is taken from the germline J gene. V is TRBV2 and J is TRBJ2-7; 15 nucleotides align to TRBD2. The CDR3 runs 16 residues. Germline lookup yields CDR1 SNHLY and CDR2 FYNNEI. Trimming cost V 7 bases and J 4 bases; bases outside gene matches: 8. CDR3 bases read: TGTGCCAGCACCGGGACTAGCGGGGGGATTAAGTACGAG. Protein: CASTGTSGGIKYE. In full, the CDR3 is CASTGTSGGIKYEQYF.

As concerns this clone: The read ends 3 residues shy of where the CDR3 ends; the end is completed using the germline J gene. The genes are TRBV5-1 and TRBJ2-3; a possible D gene is TRBD1 (5 bases). The CDR3 extends over 15 amino acids. In germline, CDR1 is SGHRS, CDR2 YFSETQ. The DNA read from the CDR3 is TGCGCCAGCAAACGTGACAGACATAGCAATCAGCCG. Translation: CASKRDRHSNQP. The entire CDR3 reads CASKRDRHSNQPQYF. The full variable domain, its missing parts supplied by reference TRBV5-1 and TRBJ2-3, is KAGVTQTPRYLIKTRGQQVTLSCSPISGHRSVSWYQQTPGQGLQFLFEYFSETQRNKGNFPGRFSGRQFSNSRSEMNVSTLELGDSALYLCASKRDRHSNQPQYFGPGTRLTVL.

Notes on this clone: A read error may produce the germline difference seen at one junction end. Read sequence stops 3 residues before the CDR3 end, and the germline J gene provides the missing end. V gene TRBV18 combines with J gene TRBJ1-5; 10 positions agree with TRBD1. This CDR3 contains 19 residues. Germline lookup yields CDR1 KGHSH and CDR2 LQKENI. CDR3 DNA (partial): TGTGCCAACTCACCGGGGCCAGGGACAGGGGTTTCTAGCAATCAGCCC. This sequence encodes CANSPGPGTGVSSNQP. The complete CDR3 sequence is CANSPGPGTGVSSNQPQHF. The variable domain in full, with the rest retrieved from reference TRBV18 and TRBJ1-5, is NAGVMQNPRHLVRRRGQEARLRCSPMKGHSHVYWYRQLPEEGLKFMVYLQKENIIDESGMPKERFSAEFPKEGPSILRIQQVVRGDSAAYFCANSPGPGTGVSSNQPQHFGDGTRLSIL.

Comments on this clone: The CDR3 is cut off 3 residues early in the read; its end comes from the germline J gene. The rearrangement links TRBV3-1 (or the pseudogene TRBV3-2) to TRBJ2-7; D might be TRBD1 (5 bases). The CDR3 runs 15 residues. V lost 0 bases and J 3 bases, leaving 12 bases between the germline ends. The germline V gene has CDR1 LGHDT and CDR2 YNNKEL (reference sequence). CDR3 sequence: CASSQDGAGNYEQYF. The CDR3 DNA, read in part, is TGTGCCAGCAGCCAAGATGGGGCAGGGAACTACGAG.